The next 25 T cell receptor beta chains were all read from a single sample in a study of human T cells and chemical hapten exposure. The time point denotes: patch test 2, 6 weeks after DPC sensitization. The treatment here: therapeutic diphenylcyclopropenone sensitization with weekly scalp DPC. From the RACE reads, TCRdb called clonotypes with MiXCR, one entry per CDR3 protein. The sample holds under 450,000 distinct CDR3 sequences, roughly 6% seen once. Here the sequenced sample was whole blood, taken in connection with sensitization to the hapten diphenylcyclopropenone (DPC). The receptors were gathered from a woman aged 18 to 35 with alopecia areata. Some clones in this sample may be carry-over from other donors' samples.

This clonotype has only a few counts. CDR3 sequence (DNA): TGCGCCAGCAGCTTGGGCAGGGACTCAAACCTGGGAGATACGCAGTATTTT. It specifies CASSLGRDSNLGDTQYF. The chain links TRBV5-1 to TRBJ2-3; a weak D match, TRBD2 (6 bases). The CDR3 spans 17 residues. In germline, CDR1 is SGHRS, CDR2 YFSETQ. The germline V and J ends were trimmed by 0 bases and 5 bases, with 19 bases remaining between them.

The J gene is TRBJ1-1, the V gene TRBV20-1; D is possibly TRBD1 (5 bases). The CDR3 totals 13 residues. CDR1 is DFQATT and CDR2 is SNEGSKA in the germline V gene (reference sequence). V was clipped by 5 bases and J by 5 bases, with 15 bases between them. The CDR3 sequence: CSASYTEGTEAFF. The CDR3, as DNA: TGCAGTGCTTCATATACGGAGGGGACTGAAGCTTTCTTT.

This rearrangement joins TRBV20-1 to TRBJ1-2; D gene uncertain. The length of the CDR3 is 13 residues. Germline-derived CDR1 and CDR2 are DFQATT and SNEGSKA (reference sequence). Trimming shortened V by 0 bases and J by 4 bases, and 9 bases separated the two germline ends. The CDR3 nucleotides are TGCAGTGCTAGAGATAAAACTATCTATGGCTACACCTTC. Translating it yields CSARDKTIYGYTF.

This clonotype was observed at least ten times. J is TRBJ2-3 and V is TRBV6-6; TRBD2 agrees at 7 bases. The germline V gene has CDR1 MNHNY and CDR2 SVGAGI (reference sequence). Losses at the gene ends were 2 bases for V and 4 bases for J; bases not matched to a gene: 3. The CDR3 is made up of 14 amino acids. The CDR3 loop is CASSYAGVADTQYF. The CDR3 nucleotides are TGTGCCAGCAGTTACGCGGGGGTTGCAGATACGCAGTATTTT.

This clonotype was seen a handful of times. The V and J genes are TRBV12-3 or TRBV12-4 and TRBJ2-5; 8 bases map to TRBD2. J was trimmed by 4 bases and V by 5 bases; bases with no gene match: 3. This CDR3 spans 13 amino acids. DNA of the CDR3: TGTGCCAGCAGTGGAAGCGGGGGAGAGACCCAGTACTTC. Protein: CASSGSGGETQYF.

This clonotype was found a few times. The chain employs TRBV7-9 and TRBJ1-6; D not resolved. The V and J ends lost 2 bases and 11 bases respectively, with 7 bases between them. Germline V gives CDR1 SEHNR, CDR2 FQNEAQ (reference sequence). The CDR3 runs 12 residues. The CDR3 spells CASSLRNTPLHF. Here the CDR3 DNA reads TGTGCCAGCAGCTTAAGGAACACACCCCTCCACTTT.

The chain recombines TRBV27 with TRBJ2-7; possibly TRBD1 or TRBD2 for D (5 bases each). V shed 5 bases and J shed 6 bases, with 20 bases lying between them. This CDR3 has 15 amino acids. Germline V gene sequence: CDR1 MNHEY, CDR2 SMNVEV (reference sequence). CDR3 in amino acids: CASSPLGDPTGEQYF. CDR3 nucleotide sequence: TGTGCCAGCAGTCCACTGGGGGATCCAACCGGCGAGCAGTACTTC.

This clonotype was seen a handful of times. The chain has TRBV6-2 or TRBV6-3 and TRBJ2-1; 7 bases match TRBD2. CDR1 and CDR2 (germline): MNHEY, SVGEGT. The CDR3 runs 13 residues. After removal of 5 bases from V and 9 bases from J, the junction contained 7 bases not matched to a gene. Written as DNA, the CDR3 is TGTGCCAGCAGTAGAGGACTAGTGGGTGAGCAGTTCTTC. Its protein product is CASSRGLVGEQFF.

This clonotype has more than one count but fewer than ten. V gene TRBV29-1 combines with J gene TRBJ2-3; the D is unclear. The CDR3 length is 13 residues. Germline assignment: CDR1 SQVTM and CDR2 ANQGSEA. The V end lost 3 bases, the J end lost 2 bases, and 9 bases lay between the germline ends. The chain's CDR3 is CSVDRSDTDTQYF. The CDR3 DNA sequence: TGCAGCGTTGATCGCTCCGACACAGATACGCAGTATTTT.

This clonotype was found many times. V usage is TRBV12-5 and J usage is TRBJ1-2, with 9 bases fitting TRBD1. The CDR3 runs 12 residues. Germline CDR1 LGHNT, CDR2 FRNRAP. V lost 6 bases to trimming and J lost 7 bases; unmatched junction nucleotides: 3. The DNA of the CDR3 is TGTGCTAGTGGGGGGACAGGGTTTGGCTACACCTTC. It translates to CASGGTGFGYTF.

This clonotype was detected ten times or more. The chain has TRBV7-6 and TRBJ2-5; D remains unclear. The CDR3 runs to 14 residues. Germline CDR1 is SGHVS and CDR2 is FNYEAQ. Trimming shortened V by 1 base and J by 4 bases, and 10 bases separated the two germline ends. CDR3 in amino acids: CASSLGQVGETQYF. CDR3 coding DNA: TGTGCCAGCAGCTTAGGTCAGGTCGGAGAGACCCAGTACTTC.

The table lists this clonotype with many counts. The CDR3 protein is CASSYDRGQGNQPQHF. The CDR3 region has the DNA TGTGCCAGCAGTTACGACAGGGGGCAAGGCAATCAGCCCCAGCATTTT. V gene TRBV6-2 or TRBV6-3 combines with J gene TRBJ1-5, with TRBD1 identical over 10 bases. Germline lookup yields CDR1 MNHEY and CDR2 SVGEGT. V gave up 2 bases and J gave up 2 bases; unmatched junction bases: 3. CDR3 size: 16 residues.

This clonotype was observed many times. This chain uses TRBV20-1 with TRBJ1-6; 7 bases align to TRBD1. The CDR3 is made up of 19 amino acids. CDR1 is DFQATT and CDR2 is SNEGSKA in the germline V gene (reference sequence). V shed 6 bases and J 1 base; nucleotides not matched to a gene: 18. For the CDR3, the DNA is TGCAGTGCCCAGGACAGGAGTGTGAAAAAAGGTTCCTATAATTCACCCCTCCACTTT. Translating gives CSAQDRSVKKGSYNSPLHF.

The rearrangement joins TRBV29-1 to TRBJ2-2, with a weak D call TRBD2 (5 bases). This CDR3 has 13 residues. The V and J ends lost 5 bases and 4 bases respectively, with 11 bases between them. Germline V gene lookup returns CDR1 SQVTM and CDR2 ANQGSEA. CDR3 coding DNA: TGCAGCGTTCAGGAGGACGGCACCGGGGAGCTGTTTTTT. Translating it yields CSVQEDGTGELFF.

J is TRBJ2-1 and V is TRBV6-5; tentatively, D is TRBD1 (6 bases). Germline V gene sequence: CDR1 MNHEY, CDR2 SVGAGI. The V end was cut by 5 bases, the J end by 3 bases, with 11 bases between. The CDR3 length is 14 residues. Here the CDR3 DNA reads TGTGCCAGCAGTAGCCAGGGGAACTACAATGAGCAGTTCTTC. It encodes CASSSQGNYNEQFF.

This clonotype came up a few times. The chain is built from TRBV5-1 and TRBJ2-3; no clear D. Germline V CDR1 and CDR2: SGHRS, YFSETQ. This CDR3 is 13 amino acids long. V was shortened by 2 bases and J by 7 bases, with 11 bases between the two germline ends. CDR3 coding DNA: TGCGCCAGCAGCTTAGAAAAGAGAAATACGCAGTATTTT. This translates into CASSLEKRNTQYF.

V gene TRBV15 combines with J gene TRBJ2-3; D remains unclear. Trimming removed 2 bases from V and 0 bases from J, with 6 bases in between. Germline CDR1 and CDR2: LNHNV and YYDKDF (reference sequence). The CDR3 is 14 residues long. The CDR3 coding sequence is TGTGCCACCAGCAGATACTCTAGCACAGATACGCAGTATTTT. Translating gives CATSRYSSTDTQYF.

DNA of the CDR3: TGCAGCGCTCGTAAGACTTACACCGGGGAGCTGTTTTTT. It encodes CSARKTYTGELFF. This chain connects TRBV29-1 to TRBJ2-2; D is ambiguous. Trimming cost V 7 bases and J 3 bases, with 12 bases left between them. This CDR3 spans 13 amino acids. Germline V gives CDR1 SQVTM, CDR2 ANQGSEA.

The chain is built from TRBV12-3 or TRBV12-4 and TRBJ2-1; TRBD2 aligns across 7 bases. V trimming: 6 bases; J trimming: 1 base; junction bases outside the gene matches: 9. CDR3 size: 16 residues. CDR3 coding DNA: TGTGCCAGCAGACCGTCGAGCGGGGCATCCTACAATGAGCAGTTCTTC. Residues: CASRPSSGASYNEQFF.

This clonotype appeared a few times. The chain employs TRBV6-1 and TRBJ2-3; 8 nucleotides align to TRBD2. CDR3 size: 20 residues. The V segment lost 7 bases and the J segment 0 bases; nucleotides outside the gene matches: 21. The germline V gene encodes CDR1 MNHNS and CDR2 SASEGT. The CDR3 sequence is CASTQSQVSGGTYSTDTQYF. In DNA, the CDR3 is TGTGCCAGCACCCAATCTCAGGTGTCGGGGGGGACGTACAGCACAGATACGCAGTATTTT.

This clonotype was seen repeatedly, ten times or more. The CDR3 end shows no conserved phenylalanine or tryptophan, and so a read error is likely. The limits of the CDR3 on the DNA are not certain, so only TCRdb's listed CDR3 is given. The CDR3 sequence: CASMDSAA. The chain uses TRBV6-1 and TRBJ1-1; TRBD1 is the table's D call and was not checked against the DNA. Germline-derived CDR1 and CDR2 are MNHNS and SASEGT. 8 amino acids form the CDR3, both terminal residues included.

This clonotype was counted only a few times. This sequence joins TRBV28 and TRBJ2-7; D not resolved. The CDR3 loop spans 14 amino acids. Germline CDR1 reads MDHEN; CDR2 reads SYDVKM. V was trimmed by 2 bases and J by 3 bases, leaving 11 bases between them. CDR3: CASSLHGPRYEQYF. The CDR3 nucleotides are TGTGCCAGCAGTTTACACGGGCCACGCTACGAGCAGTACTTC.

In this sample, this clonotype turned up a few times. The rearrangement joins TRBV12-3 or TRBV12-4 to TRBJ1-5, with a tentative D call TRBD1 (5 bases). This CDR3 is 13 amino acids long. Trimming stripped 5 bases from V and 11 bases from J, with 16 bases between. The CDR3 DNA sequence: TGTGCCAGCAGTGGGGGACCGTTCATGACCCAGCATTTT. It specifies CASSGGPFMTQHF.

This clonotype was counted many times. This chain joins TRBV2 and TRBJ1-2, with TRBD1 matching 9 bases. Germline lookup yields CDR1 SNHLY and CDR2 FYNNEI. V trimming: 8 bases; J trimming: 8 bases; junction bases outside the gene matches: 15. The CDR3 extends over 15 amino acids. The CDR3 bases are TGTGCCAGCTCTTCTCTAAGGACAGGGGAGGGAGGCTACACCTTC. Amino acids: CASSSLRTGEGGYTF.

The chain is built from TRBV27 and TRBJ1-4; possibly TRBD1 for D (5 bases). CDR1 is MNHEY and CDR2 is SMNVEV in the germline V gene (reference sequence). The CDR3 is made up of 16 amino acids. V gave up 5 bases and J gave up 0 bases, with 13 bases separating them. The CDR3 bases are TGTGCCAGCAGTCCGGAAACGACAGCAACTAATGAAAAACTGTTTTTT. It specifies CASSPETTATNEKLFF. The full variable domain, rest sourced from reference TRBV27 and TRBJ1-4, is EAQVTQNPRYLITVTGKKLTVTCSQNMNHEYMSWYRQDPGLGLRQIYYSMNVEVTDKGDVPEGYKVSRKEKRNFPLILESPSPNQTSLYFCASSPETTATNEKLFFGSGTQLSVL.